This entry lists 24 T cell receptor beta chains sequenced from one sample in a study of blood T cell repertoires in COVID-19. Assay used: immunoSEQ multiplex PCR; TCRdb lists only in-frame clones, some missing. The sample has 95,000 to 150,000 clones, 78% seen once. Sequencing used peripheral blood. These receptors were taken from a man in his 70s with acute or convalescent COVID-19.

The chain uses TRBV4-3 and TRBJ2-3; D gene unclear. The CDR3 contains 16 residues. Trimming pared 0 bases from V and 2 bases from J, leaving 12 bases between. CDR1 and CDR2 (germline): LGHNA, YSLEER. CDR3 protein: CASSQDLTIITDTQYF. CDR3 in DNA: TGCGCCAGCAGCCAAGATCTCACAATAATCACAGATACGCAGTATTTT.

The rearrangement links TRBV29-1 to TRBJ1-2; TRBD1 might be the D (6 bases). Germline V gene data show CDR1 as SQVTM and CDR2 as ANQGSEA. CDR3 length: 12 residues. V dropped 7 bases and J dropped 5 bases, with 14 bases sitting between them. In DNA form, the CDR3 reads TGCAGCGGGCTACAGGGAGAATATGGCTACACCTTC. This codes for CSGLQGEYGYTF.

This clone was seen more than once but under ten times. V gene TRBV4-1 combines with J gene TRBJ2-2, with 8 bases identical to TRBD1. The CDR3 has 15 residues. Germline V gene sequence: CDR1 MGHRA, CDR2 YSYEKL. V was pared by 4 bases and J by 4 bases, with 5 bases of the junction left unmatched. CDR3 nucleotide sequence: TGCGCCAGCAGCCCCATCACAGGGGGCACCGGGGAGCTGTTTTTT. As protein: CASSPITGGTGELFF.

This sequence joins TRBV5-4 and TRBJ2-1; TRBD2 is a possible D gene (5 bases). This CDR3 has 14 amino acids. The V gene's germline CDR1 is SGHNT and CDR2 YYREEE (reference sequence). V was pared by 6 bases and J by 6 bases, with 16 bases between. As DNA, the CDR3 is TGTGCCAGCACCACGAGGGCGCGTAGCAATGAGCAGTTCTTC. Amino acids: CASTTRARSNEQFF.

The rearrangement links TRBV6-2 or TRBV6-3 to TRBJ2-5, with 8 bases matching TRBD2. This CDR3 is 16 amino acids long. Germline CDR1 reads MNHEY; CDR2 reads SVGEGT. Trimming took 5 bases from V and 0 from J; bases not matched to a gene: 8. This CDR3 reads CASSGTSSENQETQYF. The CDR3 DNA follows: TGTGCCAGCAGTGGGACTAGTAGCGAAAACCAAGAGACCCAGTACTTC.

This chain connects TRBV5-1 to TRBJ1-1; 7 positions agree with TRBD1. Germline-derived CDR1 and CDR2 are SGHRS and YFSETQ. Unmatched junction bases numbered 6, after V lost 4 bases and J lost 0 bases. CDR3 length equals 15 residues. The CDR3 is CASSRTGQLNTEAFF. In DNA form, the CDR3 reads TGCGCCAGCAGCCGAACGGGACAGTTGAACACTGAAGCTTTCTTT.

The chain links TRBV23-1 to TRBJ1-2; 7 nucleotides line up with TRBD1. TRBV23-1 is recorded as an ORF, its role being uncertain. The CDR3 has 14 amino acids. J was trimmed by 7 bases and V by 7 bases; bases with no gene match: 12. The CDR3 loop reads CASIRRTGLLGYTF. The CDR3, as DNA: TGCGCCAGCATTCGAAGGACAGGCCTCCTTGGCTACACCTTC.

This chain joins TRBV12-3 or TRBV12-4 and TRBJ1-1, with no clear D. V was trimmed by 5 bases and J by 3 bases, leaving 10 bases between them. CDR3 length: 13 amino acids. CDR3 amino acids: CASSPPIDTEAFF. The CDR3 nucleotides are TGTGCCAGCAGTCCGCCTATCGACACTGAAGCTTTCTTT.

CDR3 region: CASSTTRNIYNEQFF. The DNA of the CDR3 is TGTGCCAGCAGCACGACTCGAAATATTTACAATGAGCAGTTCTTC. The V gene is TRBV9, the J gene TRBJ2-1; unclear D gene. The CDR3 sequence is 15 residues long. The V and J ends lost 4 bases and 4 bases respectively, with 15 bases between them. CDR1 and CDR2 (germline): SGDLS, YYNGEE.

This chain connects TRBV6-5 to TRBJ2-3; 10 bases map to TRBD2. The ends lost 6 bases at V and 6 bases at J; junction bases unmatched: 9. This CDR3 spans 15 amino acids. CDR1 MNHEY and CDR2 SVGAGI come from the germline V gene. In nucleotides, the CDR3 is TGTGCCAGCAGCCTGACAAGCGGGGGGGCCGATACGCAGTATTTT. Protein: CASSLTSGGADTQYF.

CDR3 protein: CASGEKGQGTGELFF. For the CDR3, the DNA is TGTGCCAGTGGAGAGAAGGGTCAGGGCACCGGGGAGCTGTTTTTT. The chain uses TRBV19 and TRBJ2-2; D possibly corresponds to TRBD1 (5 bases). Between the trimmed V and J ends, which lost 8 bases and 4 bases, there was a span of 17 bases. The CDR3 has 15 residues. Germline V gives CDR1 LNHDA, CDR2 SQIVND (reference sequence).

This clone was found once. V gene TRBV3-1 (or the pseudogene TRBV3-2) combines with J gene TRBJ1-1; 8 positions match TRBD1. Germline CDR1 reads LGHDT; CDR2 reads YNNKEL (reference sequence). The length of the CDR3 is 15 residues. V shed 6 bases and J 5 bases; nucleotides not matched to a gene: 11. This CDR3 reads CASSEWSTGGTEAFF. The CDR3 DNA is TGTGCCAGCAGTGAGTGGAGCACAGGGGGTACTGAAGCTTTCTTT.

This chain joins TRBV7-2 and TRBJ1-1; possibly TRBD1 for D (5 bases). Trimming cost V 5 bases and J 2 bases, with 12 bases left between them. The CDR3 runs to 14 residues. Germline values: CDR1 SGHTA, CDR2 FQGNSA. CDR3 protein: CASSAGLINTEAFF. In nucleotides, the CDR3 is TGTGCCAGCAGCGCAGGGTTGATAAACACTGAAGCTTTCTTT.

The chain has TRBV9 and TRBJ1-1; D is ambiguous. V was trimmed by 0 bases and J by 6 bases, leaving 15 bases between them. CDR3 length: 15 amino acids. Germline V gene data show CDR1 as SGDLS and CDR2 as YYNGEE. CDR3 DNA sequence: TGTGCCAGCAGCGTAGGTGGCCGATTTCGGGCTGAAGCTTTCTTT. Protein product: CASSVGGRFRAEAFF.

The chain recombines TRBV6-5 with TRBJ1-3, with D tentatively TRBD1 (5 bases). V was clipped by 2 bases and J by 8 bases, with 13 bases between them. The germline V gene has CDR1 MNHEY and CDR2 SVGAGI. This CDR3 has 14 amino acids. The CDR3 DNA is TGTGCCAGCAGTTACCCCGGGACGGGGGACACCATATATTTT. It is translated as CASSYPGTGDTIYF.

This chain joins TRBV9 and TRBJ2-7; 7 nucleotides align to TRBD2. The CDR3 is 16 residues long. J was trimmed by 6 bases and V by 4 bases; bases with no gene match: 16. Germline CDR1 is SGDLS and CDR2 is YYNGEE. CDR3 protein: CASSTGGNLQGSEQYF. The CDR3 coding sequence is TGTGCCAGCAGCACCGGGGGGAACCTTCAAGGTAGCGAGCAGTACTTC.

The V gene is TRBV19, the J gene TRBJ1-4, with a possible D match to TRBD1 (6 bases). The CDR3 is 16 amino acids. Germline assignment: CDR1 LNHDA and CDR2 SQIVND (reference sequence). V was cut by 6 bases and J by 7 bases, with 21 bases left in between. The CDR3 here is CASRRDISPGGEKLFF. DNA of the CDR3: TGTGCCAGTAGACGGGACATCTCACCTGGGGGTGAAAAACTGTTTTTT.

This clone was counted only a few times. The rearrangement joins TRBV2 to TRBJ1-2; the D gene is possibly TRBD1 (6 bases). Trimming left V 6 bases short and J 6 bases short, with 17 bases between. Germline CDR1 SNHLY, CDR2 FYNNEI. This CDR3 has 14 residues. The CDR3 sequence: CASSAVWGGDGYTF. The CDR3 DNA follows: TGTGCCAGCAGCGCCGTTTGGGGGGGCGATGGCTACACCTTC.

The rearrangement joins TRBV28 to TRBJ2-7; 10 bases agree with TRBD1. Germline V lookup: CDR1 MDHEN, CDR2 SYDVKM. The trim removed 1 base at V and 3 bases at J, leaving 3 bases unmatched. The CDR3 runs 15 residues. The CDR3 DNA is TGTGCCAGCAGTTTATTGGGGACAGGGGACTACGAGCAGTACTTC. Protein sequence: CASSLLGTGDYEQYF.

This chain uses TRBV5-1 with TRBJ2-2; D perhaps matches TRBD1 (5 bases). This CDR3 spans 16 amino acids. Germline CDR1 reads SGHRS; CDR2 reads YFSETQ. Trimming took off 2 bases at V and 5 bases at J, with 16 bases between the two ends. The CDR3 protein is CASSFSPGYRTGELFF. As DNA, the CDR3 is TGCGCCAGCAGCTTCTCCCCAGGGTATCGGACCGGGGAGCTGTTTTTT.

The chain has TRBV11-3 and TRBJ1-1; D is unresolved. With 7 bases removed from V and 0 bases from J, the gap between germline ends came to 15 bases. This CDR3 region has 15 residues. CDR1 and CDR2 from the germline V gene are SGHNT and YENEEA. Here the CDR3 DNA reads TGTGCCAGCAACCCCCGGGAGGGTGTGAACACTGAAGCTTTCTTT. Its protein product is CASNPREGVNTEAFF.

The CDR3: CASSFTPQETQYF. In DNA form, the CDR3 reads TGCGCCAGCAGCTTCACACCTCAAGAGACCCAGTACTTC. The rearrangement joins TRBV5-1 to TRBJ2-5; D is ambiguous. V lost 2 bases, J lost 2 bases, and 7 bases lay in between. The V gene's germline CDR1 is SGHRS and CDR2 YFSETQ. The CDR3 spans 13 residues.

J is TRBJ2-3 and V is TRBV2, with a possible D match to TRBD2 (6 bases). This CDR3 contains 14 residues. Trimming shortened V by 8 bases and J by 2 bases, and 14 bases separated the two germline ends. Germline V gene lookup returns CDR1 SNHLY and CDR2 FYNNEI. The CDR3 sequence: CASRGVAPTDTQYF. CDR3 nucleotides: TGTGCCAGCCGCGGGGTGGCCCCCACAGATACGCAGTATTTT.

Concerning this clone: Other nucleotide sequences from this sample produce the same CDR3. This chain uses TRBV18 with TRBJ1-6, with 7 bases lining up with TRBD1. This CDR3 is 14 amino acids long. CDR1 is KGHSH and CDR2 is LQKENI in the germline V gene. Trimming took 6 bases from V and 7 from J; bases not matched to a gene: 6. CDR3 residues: CASSLDRVNSPLHF. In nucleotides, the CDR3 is TGTGCCAGCTCCCTTGACAGGGTCAATTCACCCCTCCACTTT.